This is a list of T cell receptor beta chains from one sample in a study of blood T cells in healthy people across ages. In TCRdb, the 5' RACE reads were re-called with MiXCR into one record per CDR3 protein. The sample has over 1,300,000 distinct CDR3 sequences, approximately 59% seen once. The sequencing input was blood. These receptors were collected from a man between 18 and 35 years old in good health. Each CDR3 is given with its conserved first and last residue. Fields, in order: D gene, clone size, J gene, V gene, CDR3 DNA, CDR3 protein. D genes are given only for firm matches. Clone size is not always given. Where it is, it says once, few, many or a class for expanded clones.

.,few,TRBJ1-5,TRBV27,TGTGCCAGCAGTTTAGGGTATAGGGGCAATCAGCCCCAGCATTTT,CASSLGYRGNQPQHF
.,.,TRBJ2-5,TRBV3-1,TGTGCCAGCAGCCAATTCGCGGCTCCGCAAGAGACCCAGTACTTC,CASSQFAAPQETQYF
.,.,TRBJ2-1,TRBV7-8,TGTGCCAGCAGTTTACTCCCCGCGAGCTCCTACAATGAGCAGTTCTTC,CASSLLPASSYNEQFF
.,once,TRBJ2-3,TRBV20-1,TGCAGTGCTGCTCGGCCGGGGGCCCGCACAGATACGCAGTATTTT,CSAARPGARTDTQYF
TRBD2,.,TRBJ2-3,TRBV2,TGTGCCGGCCTTGCGGCTAGCGGGGATACGCAGTATTTT,CAGLAASGDTQYF
.,.,TRBJ2-5,TRBV5-1,TGCGCCAGCAGCCTGGGGACGGGCTATGGGGGGACCCAGTACTTC,CASSLGTGYGGTQYF
.,.,TRBJ2-1,TRBV12-3/TRBV12-4,TGTGCCAGCAGACCCAGGAGTAACAATGAGCAGTTCTTC,CASRPRSNNEQFF
TRBD2,.,TRBJ2-7,TRBV5-1,TGCGCCAGCAGCAAAGGGGCTAGCGGGTTCTACGAGCAGTACTTC,CASSKGASGFYEQYF
.,.,TRBJ1-4,TRBV11-2,TGTGCCAGCAGCTTGGGGGGTGTGTGGGCAACTAATGAAAAACTGTTTTTT,CASSLGGVWATNEKLFF
TRBD1,few,TRBJ2-7,TRBV7-9,TGTGCCAGCAGCTACCCCGGGACAGGGGGTTACGAGCAGTACTTC,CASSYPGTGGYEQYF
TRBD1,.,TRBJ2-5,TRBV29-1,TGCAGCGTTTCAGGACAGGGAGGGACCCAGTACTTC,CSVSGQGGTQYF
.,.,TRBJ2-5,TRBV2,TGTGCCAGCAGTGAAGCCCGGGACTTCCAAGAGACCCAGTACTTC,CASSEARDFQETQYF
TRBD2,.,TRBJ2-4,TRBV29-1,TGCAGCGTGGCTAACCCCACCAGGGAGGGAAACATTCAGTACTTC,CSVANPTREGNIQYF
.,.,TRBJ1-4,TRBV5-4,TGTGCCAGCAGCTTGATAACAGTGGAGCGTCCTAATGAAAAACTGTTTTTT,CASSLITVERPNEKLFF
.,few,TRBJ1-2,TRBV6-1,TGTGCCAGCAGGGAACTCCGGGCCCTAGCTAACTATGGCTACACCTTC,CASRELRALANYGYTF
.,.,TRBJ2-7,TRBV27,TGTGCCAGCTGTGCCGCCGGATATGGCACCTACGAGCAGTACTTC,CASCAAGYGTYEQYF
TRBD1,few,TRBJ1-1,TRBV4-1,TGCGCCAGCAGCACGACAGGGGCCGCTGAAGCTTTCTTT,CASSTTGAAEAFF
TRBD2,.,TRBJ2-4,TRBV6-5,TGTGCCAGCAGTTCCCGTTGGCGGGGGGGCCTCGAGTGGGCCAAAAACATTCAGTACTTC,CASSSRWRGGLEWAKNIQYF
.,.,TRBJ2-5,TRBV10-3,TGTGCCACCCGCCAGGGCCAACAAGAGACCCAGTACTTC,CATRQGQQETQYF
.,.,TRBJ1-1,TRBV29-1,TGCAGCGTTGAAGATAGGGGATTTGGGACTGAAGCTTTCTTT,CSVEDRGFGTEAFF
.,.,TRBJ2-1,TRBV20-1,TGCAGTGCTAGTCTGGCCAGTCCCTACAATGAGCAGTTCTTC,CSASLASPYNEQFF
TRBD1,.,TRBJ1-5,TRBV4-1,TGCGCCAGCAGCCAAGAGCCTCGGACAGGTTCCAATCAGCCCCAGCATTTT,CASSQEPRTGSNQPQHF
.,few,TRBJ2-7,TRBV27,TGTGCCAGCAGTAGAAGGCGGGATGGGGTCTACGAGCAGTACTTC,CASSRRRDGVYEQYF
TRBD2,few,TRBJ2-3,TRBV27,TGTGCCAGCAGTTCCCACCGACTAGCGGCCCTACCCACAGATACGCAGTATTTT,CASSSHRLAALPTDTQYF
TRBD2,.,TRBJ2-1,TRBV4-3,TGCGCCAGCAGCCAAGATAGTAGGGGACTAGCGGGCCCTAATGAGCAGTTCTTC,CASSQDSRGLAGPNEQFF
TRBD2,.,TRBJ2-1,TRBV11-2,TGTGCCAGCAGCTCGGGACTAGCGGGAGGGCGTAACCATGAGCAGTTCTTC,CASSSGLAGGRNHEQFF